The 26 T cell receptor beta chains reported below all come from one sample, sequenced in a study of identifying expanded T cells in peripheral blood. The method was immunoSEQ multiplex PCR; TCRdb's version includes in-frame clones alone and lacks a portion of them. The data show just over 90,000 clones, with roughly 90% seen just once and 3.5% to 4.5% held by the top ten. What was sequenced was blood. The receptors were sampled from a person between 18 and 75 years old in good health.

The chain combines TRBV7-9 with TRBJ2-7, with TRBD1 matching 7 bases. V was pared by 5 bases and J by 2 bases, with 3 bases of the junction left unmatched. Germline V gives CDR1 SEHNR, CDR2 FQNEAQ (reference sequence). This CDR3 has 13 residues. In DNA form, the CDR3 reads TGTGCCAGCAGCATCGGGACAGCCTACGAGCAGTACTTC. This encodes CASSIGTAYEQYF.

The chain links TRBV6-6 to TRBJ1-2; D call uncertain. Germline values: CDR1 MNHNY, CDR2 SVGAGI (reference sequence). Trimming stripped 0 bases from V and 2 bases from J, with 4 bases between. CDR3 size: 13 residues. The CDR3 DNA is TGTGCCAGCAGTTACTCGGACAACTATGGCTACACCTTC. Translated, it gives CASSYSDNYGYTF.

The CDR3 is CASSLAETGPHEQYF. CDR3 sequence (DNA): TGTGCCAGCAGCTTAGCAGAGACAGGTCCCCACGAGCAGTACTTC. This sequence joins TRBV7-9 and TRBJ2-7, with D possibly being TRBD1 (6 bases). Trimming shortened V by 0 bases and J by 5 bases, and 14 bases separated the two germline ends. The CDR3 consists of 15 residues. Germline V gene sequence: CDR1 SEHNR, CDR2 FQNEAQ (reference sequence).

The genes are TRBV28 and TRBJ1-1, with a weak D call TRBD1 (6 bases). The CDR3 totals 12 residues. Germline values: CDR1 MDHEN, CDR2 SYDVKM. Trimming took 2 bases from V and 11 from J, leaving 12 bases between them. CDR3: CASSLGRGEAFF. In DNA, the CDR3 is TGTGCCAGCAGTTTAGGAAGGGGGGAGGCTTTCTTT.

The chain employs TRBV29-1 and TRBJ1-4; D uncertain. Trimming left V 4 bases short and J 7 bases short, with 16 bases between. This CDR3 is built from 14 residues. The V gene's germline CDR1 is SQVTM and CDR2 ANQGSEA. In DNA, the CDR3 is TGCAGCGTTGGGTTCGACTACGGGAGTGAAAAACTGTTTTTT. This translates into CSVGFDYGSEKLFF.

The chain links TRBV30 to TRBJ2-7; D is possibly TRBD1 (5 bases). Trimming shortened V by 1 base and J by 5 bases, and 6 bases separated the two germline ends. This CDR3 contains 11 residues. Germline V gene lookup returns CDR1 GTSNPN and CDR2 SVGIG (reference sequence). CDR3 amino acids: CAWSGGNEQYF. CDR3 bases: TGTGCCTGGAGTGGGGGCAACGAGCAGTACTTC.

V is TRBV6-1 and J is TRBJ1-5; 7 bases align to TRBD1. Germline-derived CDR1 and CDR2 are MNHNS and SASEGT. V was pared by 1 base and J by 11 bases, with 11 bases of the junction left unmatched. This CDR3 has 15 amino acids. CDR3 sequence (DNA): TGTGCCAGCAGTGAAGTAGGGACAGCCGGTTCGGCCCAGCATTTT. This codes for CASSEVGTAGSAQHF.

V gene TRBV7-2 combines with J gene TRBJ2-3; D may be TRBD2 (5 bases). The V and J ends lost 5 bases and 6 bases respectively, with 27 bases between them. Germline CDR1 SGHTA, CDR2 FQGNSA. The CDR3 has 18 residues. The CDR3 protein is CASSRPRVAHSGVDTQYF. CDR3 bases: TGTGCCAGCAGCCGCCCCCGAGTAGCGCATTCCGGGGTTGATACGCAGTATTTT.

The chain combines TRBV4-1 with TRBJ2-1; D is perhaps TRBD1 or TRBD2 (5 bases each). Deletions cut 0 bases from V and 12 bases from J, with 15 bases between. This CDR3 is built from 14 residues. Germline CDR1 and CDR2: MGHRA and YSYEKL. CDR3 sequence reads: CASSQDRNLGRQFF. CDR3 bases: TGCGCCAGCAGCCAAGATCGAAATCTGGGACGGCAGTTCTTC.

The rearrangement links TRBV7-6 to TRBJ2-7; D is ambiguous. Germline-derived CDR1 and CDR2 are SGHVS and FNYEAQ. This CDR3 region has 13 residues. V lost 1 base and J lost 2, with 6 bases in between. The CDR3 protein is CASSLELPYEQYF. Written as DNA, the CDR3 is TGTGCCAGCAGCTTAGAACTTCCCTACGAGCAGTACTTC.

The chain uses TRBV4-1 and TRBJ1-2; TRBD1 agrees at 9 bases. This CDR3 is 16 amino acids long. Losses at the gene ends were 0 bases for V and 8 bases for J; bases not matched to a gene: 10. CDR1 and CDR2 from the germline V gene are MGHRA and YSYEKL. The CDR3 DNA follows: TGCGCCAGCAGCCAAGATTTGGGACAGGGAAGGGAAGGCTACACCTTC. Encoded protein: CASSQDLGQGREGYTF.

The genes are TRBV7-6 and TRBJ2-5, with 7 bases that match TRBD2. Looked up from germline, CDR1 is SGHVS and CDR2 is FNYEAQ. CDR3 length equals 15 residues. V trimming: 0 bases; J trimming: 4 bases; junction bases outside the gene matches: 5. CDR3 sequence (DNA): TGTGCCAGCAGCTTAGCCCCGAGCGGGATAGAGACCCAGTACTTC. It specifies CASSLAPSGIETQYF.

The gene calls are TRBV5-1 and TRBJ2-2, with D perhaps TRBD1 or TRBD2 (6 bases each). The CDR3 length is 15 residues. Germline CDR1 SGHRS, CDR2 YFSETQ. Trimming took 0 bases from V and 6 from J, leaving 12 bases between them. The CDR3 nucleotides are TGCGCCAGCAGCTTGGAAGGGGGGCATGCCGGGGAGCTGTTTTTT. It is translated as CASSLEGGHAGELFF.

The rearrangement uses TRBV7-2 and TRBJ1-5, with 7 bases fitting TRBD1. The V and J ends lost 4 bases and 0 bases, in that order; junction bases with no gene match: 9. CDR1 is SGHTA, CDR2 FQGNSA, per germline. This CDR3 comprises 17 residues. CDR3 nucleotides: TGTGCCAGCAGCTCAGTTACCGGGACAGCTAGCAATCAGCCCCAGCATTTT. This encodes CASSSVTGTASNQPQHF.

The chain employs TRBV10-3 and TRBJ1-1; possibly TRBD1 for D (5 bases). Germline V gene data show CDR1 as ENHRY and CDR2 as SYGVKD. Trimming removed 4 bases from V and 3 bases from J, with 12 bases in between. This CDR3 comprises 14 residues. CDR3 nucleotide sequence: TGTGCCATCAGTGGAGAGGGACGGGACACTGAAGCTTTCTTT. This encodes CAISGEGRDTEAFF.

This rearrangement joins TRBV29-1 to TRBJ2-1; D unclear. CDR1 and CDR2 from the germline V gene are SQVTM and ANQGSEA. V lost 4 bases, J lost 4 bases, and 5 bases lay in between. The CDR3 contains 11 residues. The CDR3 nucleotides read TGCAGCGTTGGACGGTACAATGAGCAGTTCTTC. Encoded protein: CSVGRYNEQFF.

This clone was picked up a small number of times. This chain joins TRBV6-6 and TRBJ2-3; 13 bases agree with TRBD2. V was pared by 6 bases and J by 4 bases, with 7 bases of the junction left unmatched. The CDR3 is made up of 16 amino acids. CDR1 and CDR2 (germline): MNHNY, SVGAGI (reference sequence). CDR3 coding DNA: TGTGCCAGCAGCCGGACTAGCGGGAGAGGGGCAGATACGCAGTATTTT. Translation gives CASSRTSGRGADTQYF.

The V call is TRBV28, the J call TRBJ1-5; D uncertain. The CDR3 extends over 14 amino acids. The germline V gene encodes CDR1 MDHEN and CDR2 SYDVKM. V lost 2 bases and J lost 6, with 11 bases in between. This CDR3 is CASSLRVRTQPQHF. The CDR3 nucleotides are TGTGCCAGCAGTTTAAGGGTGAGGACTCAGCCCCAGCATTTT.

The sample holds a few counts of this clone. The same CDR3 can be traced to other DNA sequences in this sample. This chain uses TRBV7-9 with TRBJ1-2; a possible D gene is TRBD1 (6 bases). The V gene's germline CDR1 is SEHNR and CDR2 FQNEAQ (reference sequence). Trimming shortened V by 3 bases and J by 8 bases, and 10 bases separated the two germline ends. The CDR3 totals 12 residues. CDR3 nucleotides: TGTGCCAGCAGCTTTAACAGGGACGGCTACACCTTC. This gives the protein CASSFNRDGYTF.

This chain uses TRBV5-5 with TRBJ2-1; 8 positions match TRBD1. Germline loops: CDR1 SGHKS, CDR2 YYEKEE (reference sequence). The CDR3 loop spans 15 amino acids. V lost 6 bases to trimming and J lost 7 bases; unmatched junction nucleotides: 12. The CDR3 DNA reads as TGTGCCAGCACCCAGGACAGGGTGTTTTTGAATGAGCAGTTCTTC. Amino acid sequence: CASTQDRVFLNEQFF.

The chain combines TRBV11-2 with TRBJ1-4, with D tentatively TRBD1 (5 bases). The V end was cut by 5 bases, the J end by 5 bases, with 12 bases between. CDR3 length: 14 residues. Germline CDR1 is SGHAT and CDR2 is FQNNGV. The chain's CDR3 is CASSARGGNEKLFF. The CDR3 bases are TGTGCCAGCAGCGCCCGGGGGGGAAATGAAAAACTGTTTTTT.

This chain joins TRBV6-5 and TRBJ1-1; tentatively, D is TRBD1 (5 bases). The CDR3 covers 13 residues. V gave up 6 bases and J gave up 6 bases, with 14 bases separating them. The germline CDR1 and CDR2 sequences are MNHEY and SVGAGI. CDR3 bases: TGTGCCAGCAGCACGCCGGGGGGGGCTGAAGCTTTCTTT. Amino acids: CASSTPGGAEAFF.

Details on this clone: Other DNA variants within this sample encode the same CDR3. This chain connects TRBV9 to TRBJ2-3; D unresolved. This CDR3 spans 13 amino acids. With 0 bases removed from V and 4 bases from J, the gap between germline ends came to 6 bases. Germline CDR1 reads SGDLS; CDR2 reads YYNGEE. CDR3 sequence (DNA): TGTGCCAGCAGCGTAGGGGCCCCAGATACGCAGTATTTT. This sequence encodes CASSVGAPDTQYF.

The chain combines TRBV15 with TRBJ1-5; perhaps TRBD1 as D (5 bases). The CDR3 contains 15 residues. The V gene's germline CDR1 is LNHNV and CDR2 YYDKDF (reference sequence). The V and J ends lost 1 base and 5 bases respectively, with 12 bases between them. This CDR3 reads CATSRVGQGYQPQHF. The DNA of the CDR3 is TGTGCCACCAGCAGAGTTGGTCAGGGATATCAGCCCCAGCATTTT.

This chain connects TRBV2 to TRBJ1-2; TRBD1 matches at 11 bases. Per germline, CDR1 SNHLY and CDR2 FYNNEI. With 6 bases clipped from V and 4 bases from J, the junction kept 1 base outside the gene matches. The CDR3 runs 13 residues. The CDR3 protein is CASRDRGLYGYTF. The CDR3 nucleotides are TGTGCCAGCAGGGACAGGGGGCTCTATGGCTACACCTTC.

V is TRBV4-1 and J is TRBJ1-6; D unresolved. The CDR3 totals 14 residues. Deletions cut 4 bases from V and 7 bases from J, with 11 bases between. Germline V CDR1 and CDR2: MGHRA, YSYEKL. Here the CDR3 DNA reads TGCGCCAGCAGCCCGGGGTTTGGAAATTCACCCCTCCACTTT. This gives the protein CASSPGFGNSPLHF.